A single sample is the source of the 25 T cell receptor beta chains below, sequenced in a study of long-term antiretroviral therapy in people with HIV. Assay version v3.0 of immunoSEQ was used, and it was run at survey level. Clones were sequenced by immunoSEQ multiplex PCR, and TCRdb holds only the in-frame ones, with some missing. Among 30,000 or so clones listed, about four fifths were seen once. The source material was unsorted PBMCs, sampled 0.4 years after starting antiretroviral therapy. The origin of the receptors is a man aged 18-30 years with HIV.

The rearrangement joins TRBV6-1 to TRBJ2-1, with D possibly matching TRBD2 (5 bases). CDR3 length: 14 residues. Germline-derived CDR1 and CDR2 are MNHNS and SASEGT. The V gene lost 8 bases and the J gene lost 6 bases, with 17 bases spanning the gap. CDR3 DNA: TGTGCCAGCGGAAGACACGCTGAGGGCAATGAGCAGTTCTTC. Translation gives CASGRHAEGNEQFF.

The V and J genes are TRBV27 and TRBJ2-1, with 7 nucleotides matching TRBD2. The germline V gene has CDR1 MNHEY and CDR2 SMNVEV (reference sequence). The length of the CDR3 is 14 residues. The V and J ends lost 8 bases and 4 bases, in that order; junction bases with no gene match: 8. As DNA, the CDR3 is TGTGCCAGCTCTGCGGGGGTCCAATACAATGAGCAGTTCTTC. This codes for CASSAGVQYNEQFF.

The chain carries TRBV25-1 and TRBJ2-5; D perhaps matches TRBD2 (5 bases). The CDR3 is made up of 13 amino acids. CDR1 and CDR2 from the germline V gene are MGHDK and SYGVNS. V gave up 0 bases and J gave up 3 bases, with 5 bases separating them. CDR3 coding DNA: TGTGCCAGCAGTGAATACGGGGAAGAGACCCAGTACTTC. Encoded protein: CASSEYGEETQYF.

The chain employs TRBV6-5 and TRBJ1-1; D call uncertain. The CDR3 loop spans 13 amino acids. CDR1 and CDR2 (germline): MNHEY, SVGAGI. V dropped 2 bases and J dropped 4 bases, with 8 bases sitting between them. The CDR3, as DNA: TGTGCCAGCAGTTACGGTACACCCACTGAAGCTTTCTTT. It codes for CASSYGTPTEAFF.

This clone was seen a handful of times. The chain employs TRBV28 and TRBJ1-5; 7 nucleotides align to TRBD1. CDR3 length: 14 residues. The V and J ends lost 6 bases and 3 bases, in that order; junction bases with no gene match: 5. Germline assignment: CDR1 MDHEN and CDR2 SYDVKM. The DNA for the CDR3 is TGTGCCAGCAGCTACGGGACAGTCAATCAGCCCCAGCATTTT. Amino acids: CASSYGTVNQPQHF. Full variable domain (outside the CDR3, taken from reference TRBV28 and TRBJ1-5): DVKVTQSSRYLVKRTGEKVFLECVQDMDHENMFWYRQDPGLGLRLIYFSYDVKMKEKGDIPEGYSVSREKKERFSLILESASTNQTSMYLCASSYGTVNQPQHFGDGTRLSIL.

J is TRBJ2-7 and V is TRBV2; possible D gene TRBD1, 6 bases. Germline V gene data show CDR1 as SNHLY and CDR2 as FYNNEI. This CDR3 spans 15 amino acids. V was pared by 5 bases and J by 1 base, with 15 bases between. The CDR3 is CASSIPGTTSYEQYF. CDR3 coding DNA: TGTGCCAGCAGTATCCCTGGGACAACATCCTACGAGCAGTACTTC.

V gene TRBV12-5 combines with J gene TRBJ1-1; no reliable D call. Germline lookup yields CDR1 LGHNT and CDR2 FRNRAP. Trimming took off 7 bases at V and 7 bases at J, with 16 bases between the two ends. The length of the CDR3 is 13 residues. CDR3: CASALVRGIEAFF. Written as DNA, the CDR3 is TGTGCTAGTGCCCTGGTACGCGGCATTGAAGCTTTCTTT.

The V and J genes are TRBV7-9 and TRBJ2-7; the D gene is possibly TRBD2 (7 bases). The CDR3 covers 16 residues. CDR1 is SEHNR, CDR2 FQNEAQ, per germline (reference sequence). V was cut by 1 base and J by 4 bases, with 17 bases left in between. DNA of the CDR3: TGTGCCAGCAGCTTAGGAGGGGGGGGGACTCGATACGAGCAGTACTTC. Protein product: CASSLGGGGTRYEQYF.

Here the CDR3 reads CASAGGRGTEAFF. Here the CDR3 DNA reads TGTGCCAGCGCGGGGGGGCGAGGGACTGAAGCTTTCTTT. The chain uses TRBV9 and TRBJ1-1; D perhaps matches TRBD1 (6 bases). V was trimmed by 7 bases and J by 5 bases, leaving 15 bases between them. Germline CDR1 is SGDLS and CDR2 is YYNGEE. The CDR3 sequence is 13 residues long.

The genes are TRBV7-8 and TRBJ1-4; D not certain. The CDR3 is 14 residues long. The germline gives CDR1 SGHVS, CDR2 FQNEAQ. V lost 2 bases, J lost 7 bases, and 11 bases lay in between. In DNA, the CDR3 is TGTGCCAGCAGCTTACAGTGGGAAGGTGAAAAACTGTTTTTT. Its translation is CASSLQWEGEKLFF.

This chain links TRBV15 with TRBJ2-7; D uncertain. This CDR3 comprises 14 residues. Germline loops: CDR1 LNHNV, CDR2 YYDKDF (reference sequence). Trimming shortened V by 0 bases and J by 3 bases, and 9 bases separated the two germline ends. The CDR3 nucleotides are TGTGCCACCAGCAGAGATCTGGAGCTCTACGAGCAGTACTTC. Residues: CATSRDLELYEQYF.

By sample share, this clone is large. The rearrangement joins TRBV5-1 to TRBJ2-7; TRBD2 matches 7 bases. The germline V gene encodes CDR1 SGHRS and CDR2 YFSETQ. This CDR3 spans 13 amino acids. Trimming removed 0 bases from V and 5 bases from J; junction bases left unmatched: 2. The DNA of the CDR3 is TGCGCCAGCAGCTTGGTGGGAGGGAACGAGCAGTACTTC. It encodes CASSLVGGNEQYF.

V gene TRBV28 combines with J gene TRBJ2-3; TRBD2 agrees at 10 bases. The CDR3 consists of 17 residues. V was clipped by 2 bases and J by 4 bases; unmatched bases: 9. Germline V CDR1 and CDR2: MDHEN, SYDVKM. CDR3 in amino acids: CASSLPRASGSPDTQYF. The CDR3 region has the DNA TGTGCCAGCAGTTTACCCCGGGCTAGCGGGAGCCCAGATACGCAGTATTTT.

A note on this clone: At one end, the junction sequence differs from germline, possibly due to a read error. This sequence joins TRBV7-7 and TRBJ1-1; no definite D call. Germline values: CDR1 SSHAT, CDR2 FNYEAQ (reference sequence). The length of the CDR3 is 13 residues. CDR3 DNA sequence: TGTGCTAGCAGCTTAGCTAGGAACACTGAAGCTTTCTTT. The encoded protein is CASSLARNTEAFF.

The chain joins TRBV9 to TRBJ1-1, with D unresolved. Germline lookup yields CDR1 SGDLS and CDR2 YYNGEE. V was shortened by 4 bases and J by 6 bases, with 13 bases between the two germline ends. The CDR3 is 13 amino acids. CDR3 nucleotide sequence: TGTGCCAGCAGCCCCCGGGGAGCCCCTGAAGCTTTCTTT. Translated: CASSPRGAPEAFF.

J is TRBJ2-3 and V is TRBV10-1; 7 bases are shared with TRBD1. Germline V gives CDR1 WNHNN, CDR2 SYGVQD (reference sequence). This CDR3 is built from 15 residues. V was clipped by 2 bases and J by 3 bases; unmatched bases: 5. The CDR3 loop is CASSEEGAGTDTQYF. The CDR3, as DNA: TGCGCCAGCAGTGAGGAGGGGGCAGGGACAGATACGCAGTATTTT.

CDR3 sequence (DNA): TGTGCCAGCAGGTACGACAGGGAGTCAGAAACTAATGAAAAACTGTTTTTT. Translated, it gives CASRYDRESETNEKLFF. V gene TRBV2 combines with J gene TRBJ1-4; 7 bases match TRBD1. Per the germline V gene, CDR1 is SNHLY and CDR2 is FYNNEI. J was trimmed by 1 base and V by 6 bases; bases with no gene match: 11. The CDR3 totals 17 residues.

CDR3 nucleotides: TGTGCCAGCAGCTGGGTTGGGGGGCCACCCTACGAGCAGTACTTC. Encoded protein: CASSWVGGPPYEQYF. The chain employs TRBV2 and TRBJ2-7; tentatively, D is TRBD1 or TRBD2 (6 bases each). V was trimmed by 6 bases and J by 2 bases, leaving 17 bases between them. CDR3 length equals 15 residues. CDR1 SNHLY and CDR2 FYNNEI come from the germline V gene.

The rearrangement uses TRBV27 and TRBJ1-5, with 9 bases aligning to TRBD1. V lost 7 bases, J lost 0 bases, and 19 bases stayed unmatched. The V gene's germline CDR1 is MNHEY and CDR2 SMNVEV (reference sequence). The CDR3 has 20 residues. The CDR3 nucleotides are TGTGCCAGCATCACACCGTCCGGGACAGGGTCGGGTTATAGCAATCAGCCCCAGCATTTT. Translating it yields CASITPSGTGSGYSNQPQHF.

V is TRBV19 and J is TRBJ2-4; 8 bases line up with TRBD2. The germline CDR1 and CDR2 sequences are LNHDA and SQIVND (reference sequence). This CDR3 is built from 19 residues. V trimming: 7 bases; J trimming: 1 base; junction bases outside the gene matches: 18. The CDR3 DNA reads TGTGCCAGTACCATCGAGGGTAGCGGGATCTTGGCGGCCAAAAACATTCAGTACTTC. It encodes CASTIEGSGILAAKNIQYF.

The J gene is TRBJ1-2, the V gene TRBV6-5; D is undetermined. Germline assignment: CDR1 MNHEY and CDR2 SVGAGI. This CDR3 has 14 residues. The germline V and J ends were trimmed by 8 bases and 5 bases, with 18 bases remaining between them. As DNA, the CDR3 is TGTGCCAGCGGGGAGGTTGCCTTATTTTATGGCTACACCTTC. Amino acids: CASGEVALFYGYTF.

V gene TRBV29-1 combines with J gene TRBJ2-7; D call uncertain. V lost 3 bases to trimming and J lost 1 base, with 10 bases between them. The CDR3 consists of 13 residues. CDR1 is SQVTM and CDR2 is ANQGSEA in the germline V gene. CDR3 nucleotides: TGCAGCGTTGAGGCAGAGACTTCCTACGAGCAGTACTTC. Protein sequence: CSVEAETSYEQYF.

This chain connects TRBV5-5 to TRBJ1-5; 11 nucleotides agree with TRBD1. This CDR3 has 16 residues. The V gene end was trimmed by 0 bases and the J gene end by 14 bases; junction bases not matched to a gene: 13. Germline V gene data show CDR1 as SGHKS and CDR2 as YYEKEE (reference sequence). CDR3 protein: CASSLAGGTGGGSEHF. The CDR3 DNA follows: TGTGCCAGCAGCTTGGCAGGGGGGACAGGGGGTGGGTCTGAGCATTTT.

This rearrangement joins TRBV9 to TRBJ2-7; TRBD2 matches at 14 bases. Unmatched junction bases numbered 3, after V lost 2 bases and J lost 5 bases. In germline, CDR1 is SGDLS, CDR2 YYNGEE. This CDR3 is built from 15 residues. The CDR3 reads CASSVGLAGGNEQYF. Written as DNA, the CDR3 is TGTGCCAGCAGCGTTGGACTAGCGGGGGGAAACGAGCAGTACTTC.

In this sample, this clone turned up a few times. V is TRBV9 and J is TRBJ1-5, with D hard to call. V was trimmed by 3 bases and J by 7 bases, leaving 11 bases between them. CDR1 and CDR2 (germline): SGDLS, YYNGEE. The CDR3 covers 13 residues. CDR3 sequence: CASSGGDSQPQHF. CDR3 DNA: TGTGCCAGCAGCGGTGGAGATTCCCAGCCCCAGCATTTT.